This TCR beta chain appears in the sequencing data of a study of neoadjuvant anti-PD-1 for oral cavity cancer. Per the germline V gene, CDR1 is SNHLY and CDR2 is FYNNEI. CDR3 length equals 11 residues. The V gene end was trimmed by 6 bases and the J gene end by 15 bases; junction bases not matched to a gene: 8. Profiling relied on immunoSEQ multiplex PCR, and the TCRdb table lists in-frame clones only, not all of them. The repertoire includes some 66,000 clones, 83% of them detected once, and roughly 3.4% sits in the top ten. Notes on the study in general: Post-nivolumab, blood T cell clonality was significantly elevated in non-responders.

Blood cells were analyzed directly, without culture or expansion. By sample share, this clone is medium-sized. Its cognate antigen is unknown. This receptor was taken from a person aged 40-85 years with oral cavity squamous cell carcinoma. Here the sequenced sample was PBMCs, taken before nivolumab (anti-PD-1) treatment. The gene calls are TRBV2 and TRBJ2-1; 7 bases fit TRBD1. This CDR3 is CASREGAVTFF. In DNA, the CDR3 is TGTGCCAGCAGAGAGGGGGCGGTTACGTTCTTC.